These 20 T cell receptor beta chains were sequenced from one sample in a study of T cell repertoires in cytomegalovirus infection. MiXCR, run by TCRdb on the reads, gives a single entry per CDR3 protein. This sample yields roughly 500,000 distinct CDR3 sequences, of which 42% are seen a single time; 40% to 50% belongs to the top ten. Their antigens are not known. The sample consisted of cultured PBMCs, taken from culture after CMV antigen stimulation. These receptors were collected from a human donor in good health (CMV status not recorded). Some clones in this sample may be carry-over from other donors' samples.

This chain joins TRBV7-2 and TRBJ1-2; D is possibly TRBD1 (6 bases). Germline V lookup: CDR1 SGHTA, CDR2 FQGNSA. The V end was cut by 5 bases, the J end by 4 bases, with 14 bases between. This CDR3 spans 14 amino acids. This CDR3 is CASSLQGGSYGYTF. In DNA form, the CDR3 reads TGTGCCAGCAGCCTACAGGGAGGGAGCTATGGCTACACCTTC.

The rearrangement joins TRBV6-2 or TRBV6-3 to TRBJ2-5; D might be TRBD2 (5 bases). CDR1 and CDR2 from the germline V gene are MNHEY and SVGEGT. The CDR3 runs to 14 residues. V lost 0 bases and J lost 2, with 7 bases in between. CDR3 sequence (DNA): TGTGCCAGCAGTTACTCGAGGGTTCAAGAGACCCAGTACTTC. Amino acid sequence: CASSYSRVQETQYF.

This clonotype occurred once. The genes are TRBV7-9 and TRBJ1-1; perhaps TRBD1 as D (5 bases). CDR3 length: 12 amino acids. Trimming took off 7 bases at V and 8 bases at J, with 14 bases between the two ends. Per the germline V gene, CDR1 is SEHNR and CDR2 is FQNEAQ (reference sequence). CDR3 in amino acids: CASNSLGGEAFF. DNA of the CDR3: TGTGCCAGCAACTCGTTGGGGGGGGAAGCTTTCTTT.

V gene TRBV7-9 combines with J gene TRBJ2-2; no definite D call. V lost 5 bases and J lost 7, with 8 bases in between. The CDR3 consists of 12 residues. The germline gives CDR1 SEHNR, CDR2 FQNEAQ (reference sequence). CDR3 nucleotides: TGTGCCAGCAGCGATGGGCTCGGGGAGCTGTTTTTT. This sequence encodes CASSDGLGELFF.

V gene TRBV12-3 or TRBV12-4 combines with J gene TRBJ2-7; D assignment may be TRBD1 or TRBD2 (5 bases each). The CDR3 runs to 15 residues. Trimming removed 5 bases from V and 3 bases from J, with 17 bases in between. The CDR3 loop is CASSPHRSRGYEQYF. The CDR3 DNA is TGTGCCAGCAGTCCCCACAGGAGTCGGGGCTACGAGCAGTACTTC.

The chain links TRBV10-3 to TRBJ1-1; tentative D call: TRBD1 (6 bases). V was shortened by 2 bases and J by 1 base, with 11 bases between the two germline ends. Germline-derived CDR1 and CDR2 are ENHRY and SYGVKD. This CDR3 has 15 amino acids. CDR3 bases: TGTGCCATCAGTGAGCCCGCGGGGGCGAACACTGAAGCTTTCTTT. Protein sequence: CAISEPAGANTEAFF.

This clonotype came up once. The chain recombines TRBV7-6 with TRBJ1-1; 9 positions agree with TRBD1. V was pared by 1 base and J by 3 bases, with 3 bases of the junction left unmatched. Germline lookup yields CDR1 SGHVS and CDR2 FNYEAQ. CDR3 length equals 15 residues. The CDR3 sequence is CASSLDRDRDTEAFF. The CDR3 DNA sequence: TGTGCCAGCAGCTTAGACCGGGACAGGGACACTGAAGCTTTCTTT.

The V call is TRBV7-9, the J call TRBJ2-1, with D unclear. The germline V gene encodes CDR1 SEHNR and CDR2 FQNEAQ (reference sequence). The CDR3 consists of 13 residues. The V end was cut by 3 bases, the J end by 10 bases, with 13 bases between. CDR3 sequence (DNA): TGTGCCAGCAGCTTGCTGTCCCTTAGCGAGCAGTTCTTC. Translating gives CASSLLSLSEQFF.

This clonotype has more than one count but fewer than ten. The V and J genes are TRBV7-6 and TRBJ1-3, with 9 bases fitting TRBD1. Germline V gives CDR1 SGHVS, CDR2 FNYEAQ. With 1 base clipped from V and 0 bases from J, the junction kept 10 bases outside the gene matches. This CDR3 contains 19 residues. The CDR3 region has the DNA TGTGCCAGCAGCTTAGGGGCCGGGACAGGGTCCTTCTCTGGAAACACCATATATTTT. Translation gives CASSLGAGTGSFSGNTIYF.

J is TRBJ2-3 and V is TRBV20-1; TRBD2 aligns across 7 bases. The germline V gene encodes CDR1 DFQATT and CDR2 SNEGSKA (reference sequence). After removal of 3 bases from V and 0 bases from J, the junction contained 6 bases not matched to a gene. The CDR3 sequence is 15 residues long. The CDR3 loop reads CSARPSSGSTDTQYF. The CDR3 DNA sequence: TGCAGTGCTAGGCCCTCTAGCGGTAGCACAGATACGCAGTATTTT.

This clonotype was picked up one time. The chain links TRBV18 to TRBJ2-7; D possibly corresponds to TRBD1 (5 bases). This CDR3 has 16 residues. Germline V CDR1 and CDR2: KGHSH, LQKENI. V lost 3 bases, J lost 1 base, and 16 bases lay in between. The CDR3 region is CASSPQGQVVSYEQYF. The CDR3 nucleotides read TGTGCCAGCTCACCTCAAGGACAAGTGGTATCCTACGAGCAGTACTTC.

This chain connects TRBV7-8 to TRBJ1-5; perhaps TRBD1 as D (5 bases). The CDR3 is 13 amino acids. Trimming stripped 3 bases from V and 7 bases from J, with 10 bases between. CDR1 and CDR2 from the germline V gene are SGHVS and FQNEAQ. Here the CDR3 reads CASSFLGGQPQHF. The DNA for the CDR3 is TGTGCCAGCAGCTTTCTTGGGGGACAGCCCCAGCATTTT. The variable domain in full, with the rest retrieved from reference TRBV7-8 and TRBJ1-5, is GAGVSQSPRYKVAKRGQDVALRCDPISGHVSLFWYQQALGQGPEFLTYFQNEAQLDKSGLPSDRFFAERPEGSVSTLKIQRTQQEDSAVYLCASSFLGGQPQHFGDGTRLSIL.

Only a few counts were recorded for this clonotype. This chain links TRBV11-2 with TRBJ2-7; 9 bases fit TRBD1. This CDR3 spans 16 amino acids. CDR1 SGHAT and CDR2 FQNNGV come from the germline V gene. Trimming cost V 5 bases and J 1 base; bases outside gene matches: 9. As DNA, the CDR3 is TGTGCCAGCAGCGTAGCCACCGGGACAGGGTCCTACGAGCAGTACTTC. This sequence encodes CASSVATGTGSYEQYF. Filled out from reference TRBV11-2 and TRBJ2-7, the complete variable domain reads EAGVAQSPRYKIIEKRQSVAFWCNPISGHATLYWYQQILGQGPKLLIQFQNNGVVDDSQLPKDRFSAERLKGVDSTLKIQPAKLEDSAVYLCASSVATGTGSYEQYFGPGTRLTVT.

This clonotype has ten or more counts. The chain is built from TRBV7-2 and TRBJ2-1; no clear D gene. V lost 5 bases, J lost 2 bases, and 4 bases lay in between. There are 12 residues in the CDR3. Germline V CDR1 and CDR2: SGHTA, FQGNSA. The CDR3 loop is CASSPAYNEQFF. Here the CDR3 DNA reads TGTGCCAGCAGCCCCGCCTACAATGAGCAGTTCTTC.

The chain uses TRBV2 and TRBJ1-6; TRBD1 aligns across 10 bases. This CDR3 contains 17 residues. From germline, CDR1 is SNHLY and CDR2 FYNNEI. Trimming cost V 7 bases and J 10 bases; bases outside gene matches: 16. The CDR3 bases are TGTGCCAGCAAAGGGGACAGGGGCGACCTAAAAGGGTCACCCCTCCACTTT. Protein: CASKGDRGDLKGSPLHF.

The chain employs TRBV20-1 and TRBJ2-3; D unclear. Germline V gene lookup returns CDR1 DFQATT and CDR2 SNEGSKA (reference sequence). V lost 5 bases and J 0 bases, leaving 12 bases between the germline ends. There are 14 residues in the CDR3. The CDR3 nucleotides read TGCAGTGCTTTACTACCACCTAGCACAGATACGCAGTATTTT. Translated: CSALLPPSTDTQYF.

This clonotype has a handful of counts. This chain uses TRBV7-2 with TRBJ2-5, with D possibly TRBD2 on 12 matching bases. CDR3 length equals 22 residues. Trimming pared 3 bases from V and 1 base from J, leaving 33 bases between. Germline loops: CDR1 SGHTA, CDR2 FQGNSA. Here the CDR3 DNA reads TGTGCCAGCAGCTTGCGGACAGGGGGCTCCCTTGGACTAGCGGGGAGCCAAGAGACCCAGTACTTC. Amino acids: CASSLRTGGSLGLAGSQETQYF. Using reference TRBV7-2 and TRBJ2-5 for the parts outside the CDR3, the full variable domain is GAGVSQSPSNKVTEKGKDVELRCDPISGHTALYWYRQSLGQGLEFLIYFQGNSAPDKSGLPSDRFSAERTGGSVSTLTIQRTQQEDSAVYLCASSLRTGGSLGLAGSQETQYFGPGTRLLVL.

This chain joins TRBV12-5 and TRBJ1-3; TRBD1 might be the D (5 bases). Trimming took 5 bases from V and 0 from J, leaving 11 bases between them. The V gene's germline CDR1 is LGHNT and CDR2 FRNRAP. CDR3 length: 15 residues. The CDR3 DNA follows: TGTGCTAGTGGTCCAGGACACAACTCTGGAAACACCATATATTTT. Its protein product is CASGPGHNSGNTIYF.

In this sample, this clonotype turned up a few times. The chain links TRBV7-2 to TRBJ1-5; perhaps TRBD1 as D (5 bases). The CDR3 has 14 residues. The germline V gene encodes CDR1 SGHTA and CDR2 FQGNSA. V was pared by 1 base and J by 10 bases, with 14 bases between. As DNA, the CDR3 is TGTGCCAGCAGCTTAGTCGCAGGGAATCCACCCCAGCATTTT. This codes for CASSLVAGNPPQHF.

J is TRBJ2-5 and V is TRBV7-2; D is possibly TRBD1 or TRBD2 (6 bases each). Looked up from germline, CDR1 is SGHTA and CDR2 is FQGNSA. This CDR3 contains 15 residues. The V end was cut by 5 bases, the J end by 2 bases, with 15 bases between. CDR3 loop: CASSPPGGQQETQYF. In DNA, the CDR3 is TGTGCCAGCAGCCCCCCCGGGGGCCAACAAGAGACCCAGTACTTC.